This T cell receptor (beta chain) is from a study of cytomegalovirus exposure and HLA in healthy donors. To note about this clone: The antigen remains undetermined.

Study results and limitations: Prior analysis indicated that the majority of TCR beta V segments exhibited productivity approximately 87% or approximately 30% of the time.

The PCR was carried out with 60 Vbeta primers and 13 Jbeta primers. This table comes from immunoSEQ multiplex PCR, and its TCRdb copy is limited to in-frame clones, with some not included. The sample holds approximately 130,000 clones. Germline CDR1 reads MDHEN; CDR2 reads SYDVKM. Trimming took off 6 bases at V and 2 bases at J, with 19 bases between the two ends. The CDR3 contains 16 residues. The sample was PBMCs. This clonotype was obtained from a woman aged 55-75 years in good health and CMV-seronegative. This sequence joins TRBV28 and TRBJ1-2, with D perhaps TRBD1 (5 bases). Here the CDR3 reads CASSPGGSGANYGYTF. CDR3 DNA sequence: TGTGCCAGCAGCCCCGGGGGAAGTGGGGCCAACTATGGCTACACCTTC.